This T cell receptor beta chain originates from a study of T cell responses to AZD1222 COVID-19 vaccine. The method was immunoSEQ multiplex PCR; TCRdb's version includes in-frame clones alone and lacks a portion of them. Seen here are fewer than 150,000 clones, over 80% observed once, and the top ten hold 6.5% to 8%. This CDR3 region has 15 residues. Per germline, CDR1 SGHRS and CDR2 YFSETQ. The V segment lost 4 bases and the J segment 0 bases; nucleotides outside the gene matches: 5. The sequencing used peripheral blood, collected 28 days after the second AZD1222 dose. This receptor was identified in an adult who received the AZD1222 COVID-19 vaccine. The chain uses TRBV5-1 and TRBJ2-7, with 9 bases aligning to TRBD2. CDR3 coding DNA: TGCGCCAGCAGCCCTGGACTAGCGAGCTCCTACGAGCAGTACTTC. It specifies CASSPGLASSYEQYF. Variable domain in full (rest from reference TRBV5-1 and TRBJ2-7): KAGVTQTPRYLIKTRGQQVTLSCSPISGHRSVSWYQQTPGQGLQFLFEYFSETQRNKGNFPGRFSGRQFSNSRSEMNVSTLELGDSALYLCASSPGLASSYEQYFGPGTRLTVT.